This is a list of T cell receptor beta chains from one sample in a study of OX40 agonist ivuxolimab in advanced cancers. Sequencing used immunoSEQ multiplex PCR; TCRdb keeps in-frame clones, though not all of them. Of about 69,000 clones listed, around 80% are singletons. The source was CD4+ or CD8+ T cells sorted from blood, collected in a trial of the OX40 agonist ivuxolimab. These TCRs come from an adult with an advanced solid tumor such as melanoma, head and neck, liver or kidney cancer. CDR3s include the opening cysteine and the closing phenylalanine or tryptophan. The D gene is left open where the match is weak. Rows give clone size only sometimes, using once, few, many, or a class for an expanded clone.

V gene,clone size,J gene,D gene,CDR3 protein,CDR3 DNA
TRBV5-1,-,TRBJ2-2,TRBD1,CASRQQGGNTGELFF,TGCGCCAGCAGGCAACAGGGGGGGAACACCGGGGAGCTGTTTTTT
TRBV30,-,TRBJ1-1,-,CAWSVQVRLNTEAFF,TGTGCCTGGAGTGTACAAGTCAGGTTGAACACTGAAGCTTTCTTT
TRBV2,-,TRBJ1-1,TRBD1,CASSGTGASSTEAFF,TGTGCCAGCAGCGGGACAGGGGCAAGTAGCACTGAAGCTTTCTTT
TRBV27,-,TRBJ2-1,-,CASSLKGEQFF,TGTGCCAGCAGTTTAAAGGGCGAGCAGTTCTTC
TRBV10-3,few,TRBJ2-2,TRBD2,CAIATSGRGTNTGELFF,TGTGCCATCGCGACTAGCGGGAGGGGAACGAACACCGGGGAGCTGTTTTTT
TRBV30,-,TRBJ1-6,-,CAWSFPGSNSPLHF,TGTGCCTGGAGTTTTCCAGGGTCCAATTCACCCCTCCACTTT
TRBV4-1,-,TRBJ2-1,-,CASSQENRETNEQFF,TGCGCCAGCAGCCAAGAGAACAGGGAGACGAATGAGCAGTTCTTC
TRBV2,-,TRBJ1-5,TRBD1,CASSGQGGSQPQHF,TGTGCCAGCAGCGGACAGGGGGGGAGTCAGCCCCAGCATTTT
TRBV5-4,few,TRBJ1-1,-,CASSLELNTEAFF,TGTGCCAGCAGCTTGGAACTGAACACTGAAGCTTTCTTT
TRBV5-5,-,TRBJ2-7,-,CASSPVAGTSYEQYF,TGTGCCAGCAGCCCGGTTGCGGGGACTTCCTACGAGCAGTACTTC
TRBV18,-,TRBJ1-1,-,CASSPIGAGRDTEAFF,TGTGCCAGCTCACCAATCGGGGCAGGGCGGGACACTGAAGCTTTCTTT
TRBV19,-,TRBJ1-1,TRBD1,CASSRQGAGEAFF,TGTGCCAGTAGTAGACAGGGGGCTGGGGAAGCTTTCTTT
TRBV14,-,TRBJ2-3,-,CASSQDGGAITDTQYF,TGTGCCAGCAGCCAAGATGGGGGGGCTATCACAGATACGCAGTATTTT
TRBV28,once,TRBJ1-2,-,CASVRGANYGYTF,TGTGCCTCTGTTAGGGGAGCCAACTATGGCTACACCTTC
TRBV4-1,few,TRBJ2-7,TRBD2,CASSLTSGSGYEQYF,TGCGCCAGCAGCTTAACTAGCGGGAGTGGCTACGAGCAGTACTTC
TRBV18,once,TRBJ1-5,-,CASSPRGSRDQPQHF,TGTGCCAGCTCACCAAGGGGATCTCGGGATCAGCCCCAGCATTTT
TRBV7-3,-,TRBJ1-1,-,CASSLTGNAEAFF,TGTGCCAGCAGCTTAACCGGGAACGCTGAAGCTTTCTTT
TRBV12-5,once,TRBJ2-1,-,CSSRGAYNEQFF,TGTTCCTCCCGGGGGGCTTACAATGAGCAGTTCTTC
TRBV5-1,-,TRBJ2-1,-,CASSPDMAASSYNEQFF,TGCGCCAGCAGCCCCGATATGGCGGCCAGCTCCTACAATGAGCAGTTCTTC
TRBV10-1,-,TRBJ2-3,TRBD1,CASRGQGRDTQYF,TGCGCCAGCAGGGGACAGGGTAGAGATACGCAGTATTTT
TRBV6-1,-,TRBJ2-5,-,CASNPGSEETQYF,TGTGCCAGCAATCCAGGCAGCGAAGAGACCCAGTACTTC
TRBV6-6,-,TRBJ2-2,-,CASRDSANTGELFF,TGTGCCAGCAGGGACAGTGCGAACACCGGGGAGCTGTTTTTT
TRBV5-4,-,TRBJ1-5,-,CASSSGPKQPQHF,TGTGCCAGCAGCTCGGGACCGAAACAGCCCCAGCATTTT